A single sample gave rise to the 3 T cell receptor beta chains below, sequenced in a study of cytomegalovirus exposure and HLA in healthy donors. The PCR contained 60 Vbeta and 13 Jbeta primers. This table comes from immunoSEQ multiplex PCR, and its TCRdb copy is limited to in-frame clones, with some not included. The repertoire includes approximately 150,000 clones, about 60% of them detected once, and approximately 6.5% sits in the top ten. The sample taken for sequencing was PBMCs. These receptor sequences come from a woman aged 55-70 years in good health and CMV-seropositive.

This clone was seen more than once but under ten times. The rearrangement links TRBV28 to TRBJ1-1; TRBD1 matches at 8 bases. CDR1 is MDHEN, CDR2 SYDVKM, per germline. The CDR3 contains 12 residues. V dropped 6 bases and J dropped 11; count of bases not matched to a gene: 8. The CDR3 nucleotides read TGTGCCAGCAGCCGAGGACAGGGCATGGCTTTCTTT. Translating it yields CASSRGQGMAFF.

J is TRBJ2-1 and V is TRBV28; a possible D gene is TRBD2 (6 bases). Germline-derived CDR1 and CDR2 are MDHEN and SYDVKM. The CDR3 spans 15 residues. The V gene lost 2 bases and the J gene lost 9 bases, with 17 bases spanning the gap. The CDR3 nucleotides read TGTGCCAGCAGTTTAACTAGCCCAATCCAAGGTGAGCAGTTCTTC. This encodes CASSLTSPIQGEQFF.

This clone was counted only a few times. This chain uses TRBV7-2 with TRBJ1-1; D might be TRBD1 (6 bases). Looked up from germline, CDR1 is SGHTA and CDR2 is FQGNSA. The CDR3 extends over 13 amino acids. Trimming removed 2 bases at V and 4 bases at J, with 8 bases between. This CDR3 is CASSLQGFTEAFF. CDR3 coding DNA: TGTGCCAGCAGCTTACAGGGGTTCACTGAAGCTTTCTTT.